Listed below are T cell receptor beta chains from one sample, sequenced in a study of blood T cells in healthy people across ages. Each CDR3 protein is one row after TCRdb ran MiXCR on the 5' RACE reads. Of 800,000 or so distinct CDR3 sequences in the sample, around two thirds are singletons; the top ten hold 25% to 30%. The sample comprised blood. The source of these receptors is a man aged 25 to 40 in good health. The CDR3 runs from the conserved cysteine through the conserved F or W. Fields, in order: clone size, J gene, D gene, V gene, CDR3 protein, CDR3 DNA. A D gene is named only where the DNA matches it firmly. Not every row has a clone size; where given, it reads once, few, many or a size class.

clone size: NA
J gene: TRBJ2-1
D gene: NA
V gene: TRBV5-1
CDR3 protein: CASNSGAGGNEQFF
CDR3 DNA: TGCGCCAGCAACTCCGGGGCAGGAGGAAATGAGCAGTTCTTC

clone size: once
J gene: TRBJ2-3
D gene: NA
V gene: TRBV7-2
CDR3 protein: CTSSLTLGGAADTQYF
CDR3 DNA: TGTACCAGCAGCTTGACTTTAGGGGGGGCGGCAGATACGCAGTATTTT

clone size: NA
J gene: TRBJ2-3
D gene: TRBD2
V gene: TRBV14
CDR3 protein: CASSPLAAPLADTQYF
CDR3 DNA: TGTGCCAGCAGCCCCCTAGCGGCACCGCTCGCAGATACGCAGTATTTT

clone size: few
J gene: TRBJ2-3
D gene: NA
V gene: TRBV7-8
CDR3 protein: CASSPLAQGSLDTQYF
CDR3 DNA: TGTGCCAGCAGCCCGCTAGCTCAGGGAAGCCTGGATACGCAGTATTTT

clone size: many
J gene: TRBJ2-3
D gene: TRBD2
V gene: TRBV20-1
CDR3 protein: CSAAPPGGYALTDTQYF
CDR3 DNA: TGCAGTGCTGCCCCACCGGGAGGGTATGCCCTCACAGATACGCAGTATTTT

clone size: few
J gene: TRBJ1-2
D gene: NA
V gene: TRBV12-3/TRBV12-4
CDR3 protein: CASSLYRVEDGYTF
CDR3 DNA: TGTGCCAGCAGTTTATATAGGGTGGAGGATGGCTACACCTTC

clone size: NA
J gene: TRBJ1-2
D gene: NA
V gene: TRBV10-3
CDR3 protein: CASYRDGYTF
CDR3 DNA: TGTGCCTCATACAGGGATGGCTACACCTTC

clone size: NA
J gene: TRBJ1-4
D gene: NA
V gene: TRBV6-5
CDR3 protein: CASSFGQWQNEKLFF
CDR3 DNA: TGTGCCAGCAGTTTTGGACAATGGCAAAATGAAAAACTGTTTTTT

clone size: NA
J gene: TRBJ2-7
D gene: TRBD1
V gene: TRBV6-2/TRBV6-3
CDR3 protein: CASSYLAGGWNEQYF
CDR3 DNA: TGTGCCAGCAGTTACCTGGCAGGGGGCTGGAACGAGCAGTACTTC

clone size: NA
J gene: TRBJ2-7
D gene: NA
V gene: TRBV20-1
CDR3 protein: CSAGAGHEPYEQYF
CDR3 DNA: TGCAGTGCTGGGGCAGGTCACGAACCCTACGAGCAGTACTTC

clone size: NA
J gene: TRBJ2-7
D gene: TRBD1
V gene: TRBV29-1
CDR3 protein: CSTSGQATYEQYF
CDR3 DNA: TGCAGCACAAGCGGACAGGCGACCTACGAGCAGTACTTC

clone size: NA
J gene: TRBJ1-2
D gene: TRBD1
V gene: TRBV29-1
CDR3 protein: CSVGGAGQGRAEGYTF
CDR3 DNA: TGCAGCGTTGGAGGGGCTGGACAGGGGAGGGCGGAAGGCTACACCTTC

clone size: NA
J gene: TRBJ2-1
D gene: NA
V gene: TRBV30
CDR3 protein: CAGSAAPEQFF
CDR3 DNA: TGTGCCGGGAGTGCGGCCCCTGAGCAGTTCTTC

clone size: NA
J gene: TRBJ2-5
D gene: NA
V gene: TRBV3-1
CDR3 protein: CASSQVPKGTQYF
CDR3 DNA: TGTGCCAGCAGCCAAGTCCCTAAGGGGACCCAGTACTTC

clone size: NA
J gene: TRBJ2-1
D gene: TRBD1
V gene: TRBV20-1
CDR3 protein: CSASFQGAYVEQFF
CDR3 DNA: TGCAGTGCTAGTTTCCAGGGGGCGTACGTTGAGCAGTTCTTC

clone size: NA
J gene: TRBJ1-5
D gene: NA
V gene: TRBV6-1
CDR3 protein: CASSEGPLSNQPQHF
CDR3 DNA: TGTGCCAGCAGTGAAGGCCCCCTTAGCAATCAGCCCCAGCATTTT

clone size: NA
J gene: TRBJ2-7
D gene: TRBD2
V gene: TRBV4-1
CDR3 protein: CASSRLLAGPSYEQYF
CDR3 DNA: TGCGCCAGCAGCCGATTATTAGCGGGACCGTCCTACGAGCAGTACTTC

clone size: NA
J gene: TRBJ2-4
D gene: NA
V gene: TRBV25-1
CDR3 protein: CASSENAHPRRYF
CDR3 DNA: TGTGCCAGCAGTGAAAACGCCCACCCTAGACGGTACTTC

clone size: NA
J gene: TRBJ1-1
D gene: TRBD1
V gene: TRBV4-1
CDR3 protein: CASRGTGTITEAFF
CDR3 DNA: TGCGCCAGCAGAGGGACAGGGACCATCACTGAAGCTTTCTTT

clone size: NA
J gene: TRBJ2-5
D gene: TRBD1
V gene: TRBV7-2
CDR3 protein: CASSFSGTGGAETQYF
CDR3 DNA: TGTGCCAGCAGCTTTTCCGGGACAGGGGGCGCGGAGACCCAGTACTTC

clone size: few
J gene: TRBJ1-4
D gene: NA
V gene: TRBV20-1
CDR3 protein: CSARDRRTATNEKLFF
CDR3 DNA: TGCAGTGCTAGAGATAGGCGGACAGCAACTAATGAAAAACTGTTTTTT

clone size: few
J gene: TRBJ2-7
D gene: NA
V gene: TRBV4-3
CDR3 protein: CASSQDTASYEQYF
CDR3 DNA: TGCGCCAGCAGCCAAGATACAGCGTCCTACGAGCAGTACTTC

clone size: once
J gene: TRBJ1-5
D gene: NA
V gene: TRBV10-3
CDR3 protein: CAIRGERSNQPQHF
CDR3 DNA: TGTGCCATCAGAGGGGAACGCAGCAATCAGCCCCAGCATTTT

clone size: NA
J gene: TRBJ2-5
D gene: NA
V gene: TRBV4-3
CDR3 protein: CASSQYGGEQYF
CDR3 DNA: TGCGCCAGCAGCCAATATGGAGGGGAGCAGTACTTC

clone size: NA
J gene: TRBJ2-3
D gene: NA
V gene: TRBV20-1
CDR3 protein: CSAPYLDTQYF
CDR3 DNA: TGCAGTGCCCCGTACTTGGATACGCAGTATTTT

clone size: NA
J gene: TRBJ2-7
D gene: NA
V gene: TRBV6-2/TRBV6-3
CDR3 protein: CASSSGGLSEQYF
CDR3 DNA: TGTGCCAGCAGTTCAGGGGGGTTGAGCGAGCAGTACTTC

clone size: NA
J gene: TRBJ1-3
D gene: NA
V gene: TRBV5-1
CDR3 protein: CASSDRTLSGNTIYF
CDR3 DNA: TGCGCCAGCAGTGATCGGACATTATCTGGAAACACCATATATTTT

clone size: NA
J gene: TRBJ2-5
D gene: NA
V gene: TRBV7-3
CDR3 protein: CASSVMEWETQYF
CDR3 DNA: TGTGCCAGCAGCGTAATGGAATGGGAGACCCAGTACTTC

clone size: NA
J gene: TRBJ2-3
D gene: NA
V gene: TRBV12-3/TRBV12-4
CDR3 protein: CANSSGFSSTDTQYF
CDR3 DNA: TGTGCCAACAGCTCAGGGTTTTCTAGCACAGATACGCAGTATTTT

clone size: NA
J gene: TRBJ2-2
D gene: NA
V gene: TRBV7-2
CDR3 protein: CASSPRSGLGGELFF
CDR3 DNA: TGTGCCAGCAGCCCCCGCAGTGGCCTAGGGGGGGAGCTGTTTTTT

clone size: NA
J gene: TRBJ1-2
D gene: NA
V gene: TRBV27
CDR3 protein: CASSLQFPNYGYTF
CDR3 DNA: TGTGCCAGCAGTTTACAGTTCCCTAACTATGGCTACACCTTC

clone size: many
J gene: TRBJ1-2
D gene: TRBD1
V gene: TRBV6-5
CDR3 protein: CASRTGGGNYGYTF
CDR3 DNA: TGTGCCAGCAGGACAGGGGGCGGGAACTATGGCTACACCTTC

clone size: few
J gene: TRBJ2-1
D gene: NA
V gene: TRBV5-5
CDR3 protein: CASSLAGGNVNDEQFF
CDR3 DNA: TGTGCCAGCAGCTTGGCCGGTGGGAATGTGAACGATGAGCAGTTCTTC

clone size: NA
J gene: TRBJ2-3
D gene: TRBD2
V gene: TRBV20-1
CDR3 protein: CSALSGTSGGLSPVNTQYF
CDR3 DNA: TGCAGTGCTCTTTCCGGGACTAGCGGGGGCCTATCCCCGGTAAATACGCAGTATTTT

clone size: NA
J gene: TRBJ2-7
D gene: NA
V gene: TRBV27
CDR3 protein: CASAHSAGREQYF
CDR3 DNA: TGTGCCAGTGCGCACAGTGCGGGTAGAGAGCAGTACTTC

clone size: NA
J gene: TRBJ2-1
D gene: TRBD1
V gene: TRBV4-3
CDR3 protein: CASSQRGTGGASDEQFF
CDR3 DNA: TGCGCCAGCAGCCAACGAGGGACAGGGGGCGCGTCCGATGAGCAGTTCTTC

clone size: NA
J gene: TRBJ2-1
D gene: NA
V gene: TRBV20-1
CDR3 protein: CSATLESSYNEQFF
CDR3 DNA: TGCAGTGCTACCCTGGAGAGCTCCTACAATGAGCAGTTCTTC

clone size: NA
J gene: TRBJ2-3
D gene: NA
V gene: TRBV7-2
CDR3 protein: CASSLLGGTDTQYF
CDR3 DNA: TGTGCCAGCAGCTTACTAGGGGGCACAGATACGCAGTATTTT

clone size: NA
J gene: TRBJ1-1
D gene: NA
V gene: TRBV12-3/TRBV12-4
CDR3 protein: CASSFSGGTPEAFF
CDR3 DNA: TGTGCCAGCAGTTTTTCCGGGGGAACCCCTGAAGCTTTCTTT

clone size: NA
J gene: TRBJ1-6
D gene: NA
V gene: TRBV7-2
CDR3 protein: CASSLVRNSPLHF
CDR3 DNA: TGTGCCAGCAGCTTAGTACGTAATTCACCCCTCCACTTT

clone size: NA
J gene: TRBJ2-7
D gene: NA
V gene: TRBV4-3
CDR3 protein: CASSQRAGSSYEQYF
CDR3 DNA: TGCGCCAGCAGCCAACGGGCGGGCAGCTCCTACGAGCAGTACTTC

clone size: NA
J gene: TRBJ1-2
D gene: TRBD1
V gene: TRBV20-1
CDR3 protein: CSARARGQNGYTF
CDR3 DNA: TGCAGTGCTAGAGCCAGGGGGCAGAATGGCTACACCTTC

clone size: NA
J gene: TRBJ2-7
D gene: NA
V gene: TRBV20-1
CDR3 protein: CSSKEPADRGEQYF
CDR3 DNA: TGCAGTTCTAAGGAACCCGCGGACCGGGGTGAGCAGTACTTC

clone size: NA
J gene: TRBJ2-1
D gene: TRBD1
V gene: TRBV6-2/TRBV6-3
CDR3 protein: CASSFDRAKPRSSYNEQFF
CDR3 DNA: TGTGCCAGCAGTTTTGACAGGGCGAAGCCCCGGAGCTCCTACAATGAGCAGTTCTTC

clone size: few
J gene: TRBJ2-3
D gene: TRBD2
V gene: TRBV4-3
CDR3 protein: CASSQEVASGGDTQYF
CDR3 DNA: TGCGCCAGCAGCCAAGAAGTGGCTAGCGGGGGAGATACGCAGTATTTT

clone size: NA
J gene: TRBJ1-5
D gene: NA
V gene: TRBV20-1
CDR3 protein: CSARQVGDQPQHF
CDR3 DNA: TGCAGTGCTAGGCAAGTTGGGGATCAGCCCCAGCATTTT

clone size: NA
J gene: TRBJ1-5
D gene: NA
V gene: TRBV6-6
CDR3 protein: CASLLDVSNQPQHF
CDR3 DNA: TGTGCCAGCCTTCTGGACGTAAGCAATCAGCCCCAGCATTTT

clone size: NA
J gene: TRBJ2-3
D gene: TRBD2
V gene: TRBV6-5
CDR3 protein: CASSYSKRDRTDTQYF
CDR3 DNA: TGTGCCAGCAGTTACTCGAAGCGGGACCGCACAGATACGCAGTATTTT

clone size: few
J gene: TRBJ1-2
D gene: NA
V gene: TRBV25-1
CDR3 protein: CASSDYGYTF
CDR3 DNA: TGTGCCAGCAGTGACTATGGCTACACCTTC

clone size: once
J gene: TRBJ2-3
D gene: NA
V gene: TRBV7-2
CDR3 protein: CASSGLGVNHTQYF
CDR3 DNA: TGTGCCAGCAGCGGGTTGGGGGTGAATCATACGCAGTATTTT

clone size: NA
J gene: TRBJ1-4
D gene: NA
V gene: TRBV15
CDR3 protein: CATSRDPDNEKLFF
CDR3 DNA: TGTGCCACCAGCAGAGACCCTGATAATGAAAAACTGTTTTTT

clone size: NA
J gene: TRBJ1-2
D gene: NA
V gene: TRBV4-3
CDR3 protein: CASSQEGDGYTF
CDR3 DNA: TGCGCCAGCAGCCAAGAAGGTGATGGCTACACCTTC

clone size: few
J gene: TRBJ1-1
D gene: NA
V gene: TRBV29-1
CDR3 protein: CSASSGPTRMTEAFF
CDR3 DNA: TGCAGCGCGTCATCGGGACCGACGAGAATGACTGAAGCTTTCTTT

clone size: NA
J gene: TRBJ2-1
D gene: TRBD2
V gene: TRBV6-5
CDR3 protein: CASSYIGGSYNEQFF
CDR3 DNA: TGTGCCAGCAGTTACATCGGGGGGTCCTACAATGAGCAGTTCTTC

clone size: NA
J gene: TRBJ2-3
D gene: TRBD2
V gene: TRBV6-1
CDR3 protein: CASSLKRGVRTDTQYF
CDR3 DNA: TGTGCCAGCAGTTTGAAGCGGGGGGTCCGCACAGATACGCAGTATTTT

clone size: NA
J gene: TRBJ2-4
D gene: NA
V gene: TRBV12-3/TRBV12-4
CDR3 protein: CASSQPRPAKNIQYF
CDR3 DNA: TGTGCCAGCAGCCAACCGCGGCCAGCCAAAAACATTCAGTACTTC

clone size: NA
J gene: TRBJ2-3
D gene: TRBD1
V gene: TRBV7-9
CDR3 protein: CASSSRTGATQYF
CDR3 DNA: TGTGCCAGCAGCTCTCGGACAGGGGCGACGCAGTATTTT

clone size: NA
J gene: TRBJ2-3
D gene: NA
V gene: TRBV27
CDR3 protein: CASSLRGTPDTQYF
CDR3 DNA: TGTGCCAGCAGTCTAAGGGGGACCCCCGATACGCAGTATTTT

clone size: NA
J gene: TRBJ2-5
D gene: NA
V gene: TRBV10-3
CDR3 protein: CAISAGTATKETQYF
CDR3 DNA: TGTGCCATCAGCGCCGGGACCGCGACAAAAGAGACCCAGTACTTC

clone size: NA
J gene: TRBJ1-2
D gene: TRBD1
V gene: TRBV3-1
CDR3 protein: CASSLRAAQGNGYTF
CDR3 DNA: TGTGCCAGCAGCCTTAGGGCGGCACAGGGGAATGGCTACACCTTC